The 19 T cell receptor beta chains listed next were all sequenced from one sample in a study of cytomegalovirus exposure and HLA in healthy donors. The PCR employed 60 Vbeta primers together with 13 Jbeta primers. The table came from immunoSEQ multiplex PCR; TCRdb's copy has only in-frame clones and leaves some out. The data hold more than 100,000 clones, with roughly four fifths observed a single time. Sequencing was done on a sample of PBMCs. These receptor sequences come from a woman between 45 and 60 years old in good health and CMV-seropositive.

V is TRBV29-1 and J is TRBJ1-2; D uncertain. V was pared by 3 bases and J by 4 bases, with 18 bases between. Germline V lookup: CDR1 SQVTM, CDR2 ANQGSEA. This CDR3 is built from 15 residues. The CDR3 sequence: CSVEGGELGSYGYTF. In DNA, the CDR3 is TGCAGCGTTGAGGGCGGGGAACTGGGCAGCTATGGCTACACCTTC.

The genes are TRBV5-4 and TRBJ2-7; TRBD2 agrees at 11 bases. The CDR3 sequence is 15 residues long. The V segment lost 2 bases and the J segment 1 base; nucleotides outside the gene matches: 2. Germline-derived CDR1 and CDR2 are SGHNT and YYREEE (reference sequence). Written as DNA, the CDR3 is TGTGCCAGCAGCTTAGGGACTAGCGGATCCTACGAGCAGTACTTC. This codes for CASSLGTSGSYEQYF. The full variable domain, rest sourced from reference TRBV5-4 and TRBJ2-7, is ETGVTQSPTHLIKTRGQQVTLRCSSQSGHNTVSWYQQALGQGPQFIFQYYREEENGRGNFPPRFSGLQFPNYSSELNVNALELDDSALYLCASSLGTSGSYEQYFGPGTRLTVT.

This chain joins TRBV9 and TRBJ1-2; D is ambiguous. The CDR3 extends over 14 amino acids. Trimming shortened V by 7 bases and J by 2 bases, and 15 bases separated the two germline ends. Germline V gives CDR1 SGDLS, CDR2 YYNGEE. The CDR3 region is CASVAGVGNYGYTF. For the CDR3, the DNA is TGTGCCAGCGTCGCCGGGGTCGGGAACTATGGCTACACCTTC.

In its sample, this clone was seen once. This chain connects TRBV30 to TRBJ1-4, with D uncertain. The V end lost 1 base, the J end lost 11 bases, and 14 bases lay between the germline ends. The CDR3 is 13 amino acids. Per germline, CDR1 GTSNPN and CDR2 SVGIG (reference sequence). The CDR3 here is CAWSAVGRGKLFF. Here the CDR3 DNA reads TGTGCCTGGAGTGCAGTGGGCCGCGGGAAACTGTTTTTT. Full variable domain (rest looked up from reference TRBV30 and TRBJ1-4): SQTIHQWPATLVQPVGSPLSLECTVEGTSNPNLYWYRQAAGRGLQLLFYSVGIGQISSEVPQNLSASRPQDRQFILSSKKLLLSDSGFYLCAWSAVGRGKLFFGSGTQLSVL.

This CDR3 is CASSFLRQGAGYTF. CDR3 coding DNA: TGTGCCAGCAGTTTCCTAAGACAGGGGGCTGGCTACACCTTC. The chain carries TRBV28 and TRBJ1-2; 10 nucleotides match TRBD1. The length of the CDR3 is 14 residues. Unmatched junction bases numbered 5, after V lost 3 bases and J lost 7 bases. Germline V lookup: CDR1 MDHEN, CDR2 SYDVKM.

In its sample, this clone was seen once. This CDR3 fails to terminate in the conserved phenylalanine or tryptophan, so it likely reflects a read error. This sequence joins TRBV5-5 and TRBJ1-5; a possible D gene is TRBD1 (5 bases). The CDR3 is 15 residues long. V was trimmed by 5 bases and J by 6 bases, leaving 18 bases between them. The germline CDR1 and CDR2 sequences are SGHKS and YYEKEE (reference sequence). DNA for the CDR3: TGTGCCAGCAGACCGAGGCAGGGCGGGGGTCAGCCCCAGCATCTT. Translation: CASRPRQGGGQPQHL.

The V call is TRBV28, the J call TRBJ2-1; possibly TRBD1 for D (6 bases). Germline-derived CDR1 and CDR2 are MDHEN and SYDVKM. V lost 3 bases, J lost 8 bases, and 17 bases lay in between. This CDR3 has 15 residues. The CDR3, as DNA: TGTGCCAGCAGTTTCTCATCTAGGGGGAGAGATGAGCAGTTCTTC. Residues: CASSFSSRGRDEQFF. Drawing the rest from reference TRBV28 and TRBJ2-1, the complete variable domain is DVKVTQSSRYLVKRTGEKVFLECVQDMDHENMFWYRQDPGLGLRLIYFSYDVKMKEKGDIPEGYSVSREKKERFSLILESASTNQTSMYLCASSFSSRGRDEQFFGPGTRLTVL.

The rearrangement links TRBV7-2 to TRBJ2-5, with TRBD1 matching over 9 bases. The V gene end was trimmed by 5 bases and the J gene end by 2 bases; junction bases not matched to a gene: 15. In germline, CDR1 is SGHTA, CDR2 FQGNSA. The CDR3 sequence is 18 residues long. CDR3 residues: CASSGRDRVVGRQETQYF. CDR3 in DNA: TGTGCCAGCAGCGGCCGGGACAGGGTGGTAGGACGGCAAGAGACCCAGTACTTC.

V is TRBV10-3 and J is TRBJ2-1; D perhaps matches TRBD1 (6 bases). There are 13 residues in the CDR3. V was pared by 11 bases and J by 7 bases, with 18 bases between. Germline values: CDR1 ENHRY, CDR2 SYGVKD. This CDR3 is CAGKGEHANEQFF. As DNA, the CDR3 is TGTGCCGGAAAGGGGGAGCATGCGAATGAGCAGTTCTTC.

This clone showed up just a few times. The CDR3 reads CASKKEYAGNTIYF. CDR3 coding DNA: TGCGCCAGCAAGAAGGAGTATGCTGGAAACACCATATATTTT. J is TRBJ1-3 and V is TRBV4-3; D gene unclear. Looked up from germline, CDR1 is LGHNA and CDR2 is YSLEER. V was cut by 7 bases and J by 2 bases, with 12 bases left in between. The CDR3 loop spans 14 amino acids.

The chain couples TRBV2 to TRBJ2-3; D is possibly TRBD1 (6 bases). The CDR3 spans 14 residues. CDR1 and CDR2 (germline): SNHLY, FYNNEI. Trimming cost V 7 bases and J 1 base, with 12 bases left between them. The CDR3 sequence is CASTPGVGTDTQYF. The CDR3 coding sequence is TGTGCCAGCACACCAGGGGTTGGCACAGATACGCAGTATTTT.

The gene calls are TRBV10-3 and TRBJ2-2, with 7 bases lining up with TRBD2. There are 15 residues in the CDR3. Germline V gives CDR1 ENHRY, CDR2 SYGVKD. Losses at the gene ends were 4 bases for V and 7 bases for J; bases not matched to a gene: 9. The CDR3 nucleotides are TGTGCCATCAGTGGCCAGCGGGATGGGGGCGGGGAGCTGTTTTTT. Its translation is CAISGQRDGGGELFF.

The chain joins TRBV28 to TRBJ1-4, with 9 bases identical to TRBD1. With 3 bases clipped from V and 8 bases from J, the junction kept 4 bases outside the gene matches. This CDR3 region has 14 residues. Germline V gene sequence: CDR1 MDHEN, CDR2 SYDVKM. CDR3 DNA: TGTGCCAGCAGTTTGGGCGGACAGGGGGAAAAACTGTTTTTT. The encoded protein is CASSLGGQGEKLFF.

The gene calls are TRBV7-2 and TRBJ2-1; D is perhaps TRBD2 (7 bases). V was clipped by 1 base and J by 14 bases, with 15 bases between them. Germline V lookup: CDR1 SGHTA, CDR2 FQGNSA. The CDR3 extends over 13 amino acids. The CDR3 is CASSLVGRGPEFF. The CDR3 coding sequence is TGTGCCAGCAGCTTAGTGGGGCGGGGGCCTGAGTTCTTC.

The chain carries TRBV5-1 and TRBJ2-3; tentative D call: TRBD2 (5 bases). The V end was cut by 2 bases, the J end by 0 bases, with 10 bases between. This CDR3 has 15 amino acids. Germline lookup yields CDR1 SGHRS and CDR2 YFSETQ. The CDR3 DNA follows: TGCGCCAGCAGCTTATGGCGGACTAGCACAGATACGCAGTATTTT. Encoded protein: CASSLWRTSTDTQYF.

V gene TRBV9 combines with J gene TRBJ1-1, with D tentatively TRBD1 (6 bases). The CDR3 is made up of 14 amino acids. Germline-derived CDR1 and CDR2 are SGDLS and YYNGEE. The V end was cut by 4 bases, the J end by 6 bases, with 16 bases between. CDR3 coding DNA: TGTGCCAGCAGCCCCCGACAGGTCCTCGCTGAAGCTTTCTTT. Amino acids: CASSPRQVLAEAFF.

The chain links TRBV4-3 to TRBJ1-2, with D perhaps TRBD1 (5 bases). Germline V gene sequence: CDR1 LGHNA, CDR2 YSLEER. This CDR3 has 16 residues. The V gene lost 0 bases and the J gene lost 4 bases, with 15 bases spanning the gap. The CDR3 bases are TGCGCCAGCAGCCAAGATCCAGACAGCCGGGTCTATGGCTACACCTTC. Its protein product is CASSQDPDSRVYGYTF.

Here the CDR3 DNA reads TGCGCCAGCAGTCTAGAAGGCGGTAATCAGCCCCAGCATTTT. It encodes CASSLEGGNQPQHF. The chain carries TRBV5-1 and TRBJ1-5; D gene ambiguous. The germline V and J ends were trimmed by 5 bases and 4 bases, with 13 bases remaining between them. CDR1 is SGHRS and CDR2 is YFSETQ in the germline V gene. This CDR3 comprises 14 residues. The full variable domain, in which reference TRBV5-1 and TRBJ1-5 provide the parts outside the CDR3, is KAGVTQTPRYLIKTRGQQVTLSCSPISGHRSVSWYQQTPGQGLQFLFEYFSETQRNKGNFPGRFSGRQFSNSRSEMNVSTLELGDSALYLCASSLEGGNQPQHFGDGTRLSIL.

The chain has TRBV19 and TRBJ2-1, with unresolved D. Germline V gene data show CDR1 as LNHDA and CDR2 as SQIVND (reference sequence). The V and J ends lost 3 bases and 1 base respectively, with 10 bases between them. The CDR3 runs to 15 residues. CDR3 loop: CASSIVGFSYNEQFF. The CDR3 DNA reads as TGTGCCAGTAGTATCGTCGGTTTTTCCTACAATGAGCAGTTCTTC.